This entry features one T cell receptor (beta chain) sequence. Clones were sequenced by immunoSEQ multiplex PCR, and TCRdb holds only the in-frame ones, with some missing. The sample carries about 140,000 clones, more than 65% recorded once. Trimming left V 2 bases short and J 4 bases short, with 20 bases between. CDR1 and CDR2 (germline): SGHTA, FQGNSA. The CDR3 spans 18 residues. This entry comes from a study of blood T cell repertoires in COVID-19. The sequence was obtained from an older woman with acute or convalescent COVID-19. V usage is TRBV7-2 and J usage is TRBJ2-2; tentatively, D is TRBD2 (6 bases). Sequenced: peripheral blood. The CDR3 DNA follows: TGTGCCAGCAGCTTAAATCTCCGCTACGGGAGAAGCACCGGGGAGCTGTTTTTT. Protein sequence: CASSLNLRYGRSTGELFF.